This T cell receptor (beta chain) was documented in a study of blood T cell repertoires in COVID-19. A single count supports this clone. Germline values: CDR1 LNHDA, CDR2 SQIVND (reference sequence). V lost 1 base and J 10 bases, leaving 13 bases between the germline ends. This CDR3 has 13 residues. Data came from immunoSEQ multiplex PCR; TCRdb stores just in-frame clones and leaves some out. The repertoire holds about 180,000 clones, with 70% to 90% as singletons. The chain recombines TRBV19 with TRBJ1-1; D is perhaps TRBD1 (6 bases). The sequencing sample was made of peripheral blood. This sequence originates from an older man with COVID-19, enrolled during active disease. The DNA of the CDR3 is TGTGCCAGTAGTATAGGAGGGGGGGCGGTAGCTTTCTTT. Translated: CASSIGGGAVAFF.